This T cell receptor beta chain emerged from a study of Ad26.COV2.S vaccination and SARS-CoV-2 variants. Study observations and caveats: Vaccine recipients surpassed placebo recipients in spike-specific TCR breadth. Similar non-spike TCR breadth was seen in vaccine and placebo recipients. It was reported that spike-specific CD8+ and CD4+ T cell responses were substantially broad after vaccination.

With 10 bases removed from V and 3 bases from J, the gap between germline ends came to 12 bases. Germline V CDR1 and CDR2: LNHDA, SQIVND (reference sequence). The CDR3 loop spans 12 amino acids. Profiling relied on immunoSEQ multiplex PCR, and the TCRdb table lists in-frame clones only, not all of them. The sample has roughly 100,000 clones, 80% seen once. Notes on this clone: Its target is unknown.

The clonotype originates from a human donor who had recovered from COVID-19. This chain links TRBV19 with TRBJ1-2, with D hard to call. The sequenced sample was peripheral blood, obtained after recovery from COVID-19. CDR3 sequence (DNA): TGTGCCACAAGACGGAGTTACTATGGCTACACCTTC. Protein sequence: CATRRSYYGYTF. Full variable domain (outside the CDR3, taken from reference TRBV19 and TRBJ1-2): DGGITQSPKYLFRKEGQNVTLSCEQNLNHDAMYWYRQDPGQGLRLIYYSQIVNDFQKGDIAEGYSVSREKKESFPLTVTSAQKNPTAFYLCATRRSYYGYTFGSGTRLTVV.